Here is one TCR beta chain with its context. Its matching antigen is unknown. Before and after PD-1 blockade, biopsies were collected from the same primary tumor site. Profiling relied on immunoSEQ multiplex PCR, and the TCRdb table lists in-frame clones only, not all of them. The sample holds about 10,000 clones, more than 65% seen once. The CDR3 totals 15 residues. Germline V gene lookup returns CDR1 LNHNV and CDR2 YYDKDF (reference sequence). V shed 0 bases and J shed 5 bases, with 11 bases lying between them. The data were taken from a study of T cells in tumors after PD-1 blockade. Findings and caveats of the study: About 41% of tumor TCR clonotypes were also found in blood.

Sequencing was performed on tumor tissue, taken after anti-PD-1 treatment. The origin of this receptor is a human donor with basal cell carcinoma. V and J are TRBV15 and TRBJ2-1, with D uncertain. CDR3 bases: TGTGCCACCAGCAGAGATCAGGCCGCAAACAATGAGCAGTTCTTC. This translates into CATSRDQAANNEQFF.